A selection of T cell receptor beta chains follows, all from one sample in a study of T cells in Graves' hyperthyroidism and ophthalmopathy. TCRdb reanalysed the multiplex PCR reads using MiXCR and keeps one entry per CDR3 protein. The sample shows around 520,000 distinct CDR3 sequences, approximately 15% of them seen only once. Sequencing was carried out using blood. These TCRs come from a woman in her late teens or twenties with Graves' hyperthyroidism. The CDR3 runs from the conserved cysteine through the conserved F or W. Fields, in order: J gene, V gene, D gene, clone size, CDR3 DNA, CDR3 protein. The D gene is left open where the match is weak. Rows may omit the clone size; those that give it use once, few, many or a size class.

>TRBJ2-3|TRBV24-1|TRBD2|many
TGTGCCACCAGTGACCCCACTAGCGCTTCTAGCACAGATACGCAGTATTTT
CATSDPTSASSTDTQYF
>TRBJ1-1|TRBV28|NA|NA
TGTGCCAGCAGTTCCTGGAACAGCATGAACACTGAAGCTTTCTTT
CASSSWNSMNTEAFF
>TRBJ1-4|TRBV7-9|NA|many
TGTGCCAGCAGCCGCAGGACAGAGGCCACCGAAAAACTGTTTTTT
CASSRRTEATEKLFF
>TRBJ2-1|TRBV3-1|NA|many
TGTGCCAGCAGCCAAGGAAATTACAATGAGCAGTTCTTC
CASSQGNYNEQFF
>TRBJ2-3|TRBV2|NA|many
TGTGCCAGCAGGGCGGACACAGATACGCAGTATTTT
CASRADTDTQYF
>TRBJ1-2|TRBV12-3/TRBV12-4|NA|many
TGTGCCAGCAGTACCGGCGGGGCTTCCTATGGCTACACCTTC
CASSTGGASYGYTF
>TRBJ1-2|TRBV6-1|NA|many
TGTGCCAGCAGTGAAGGGGCGGAACTCCGGGGCTACACCTTC
CASSEGAELRGYTF
>TRBJ1-2|TRBV6-1|TRBD1|many
TGTGCCAGCAGCGATCGGGACAGGGGTCACTATGGCTACACCTTC
CASSDRDRGHYGYTF
>TRBJ2-1|TRBV20-1|TRBD2|many
TGCAGTGCCAAAAGCGGGAGTGTCTATGAGCAGTTCTTC
CSAKSGSVYEQFF
>TRBJ2-1|TRBV19|NA|many
TGTGCCAGTAGTATACACAGCAAGAGCTCCTACAATGAGCAGTTCTTC
CASSIHSKSSYNEQFF
>TRBJ1-2|TRBV27|NA|many
TGTGCCAGCAGTCCACAATTTCAGGGCCCCTATGGCTACACCTTC
CASSPQFQGPYGYTF
>TRBJ2-5|TRBV7-9|NA|many
TGTGCCAGCAGCTTAACGGAGGGAGGAGAGACCCAGTACTTC
CASSLTEGGETQYF
>TRBJ2-3|TRBV3-1|NA|many
TGTGCCAGCAGCCAAGATCTTAGGGCCGCAGATACGCAGTATTTT
CASSQDLRAADTQYF
>TRBJ2-5|TRBV5-1|TRBD1|few
TGCGCCAGCAGCTGGGGGACAGCCGAAGAGACCCAGTACTTC
CASSWGTAEETQYF
>TRBJ2-1|TRBV20-1|TRBD1|many
TGCAGTGCTATGATGCAGGGGGCATGGAATGAGCAGTTCTTC
CSAMMQGAWNEQFF
>TRBJ2-5|TRBV11-2|TRBD2|NA
TGTGCCAGCAGCTTAGAGTACCTAGCGGGGTTTGAGAGTCGGGAGACCCAGTACTTC
CASSLEYLAGFESRETQYF